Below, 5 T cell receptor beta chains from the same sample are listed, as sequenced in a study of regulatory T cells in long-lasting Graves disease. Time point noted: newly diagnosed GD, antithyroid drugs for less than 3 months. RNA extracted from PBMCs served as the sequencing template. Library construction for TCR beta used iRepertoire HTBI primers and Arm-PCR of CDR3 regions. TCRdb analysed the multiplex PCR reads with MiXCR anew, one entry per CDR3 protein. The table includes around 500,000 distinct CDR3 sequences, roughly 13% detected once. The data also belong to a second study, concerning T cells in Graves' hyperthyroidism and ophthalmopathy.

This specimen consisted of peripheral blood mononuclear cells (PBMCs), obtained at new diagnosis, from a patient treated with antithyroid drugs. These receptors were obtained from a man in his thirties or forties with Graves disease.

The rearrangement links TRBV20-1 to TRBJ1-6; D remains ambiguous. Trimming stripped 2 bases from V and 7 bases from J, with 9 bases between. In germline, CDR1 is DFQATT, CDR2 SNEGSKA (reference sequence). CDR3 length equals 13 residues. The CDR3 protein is CSARQEGNSPLHF. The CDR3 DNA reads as TGCAGTGCTAGACAGGAAGGAAATTCACCCCTCCACTTT.

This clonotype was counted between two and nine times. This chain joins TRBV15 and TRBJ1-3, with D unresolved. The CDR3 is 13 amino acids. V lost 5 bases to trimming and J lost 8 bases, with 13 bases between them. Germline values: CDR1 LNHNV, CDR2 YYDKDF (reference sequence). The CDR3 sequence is CATSRRGEDTIYF. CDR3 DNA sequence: TGTGCCACCAGCCGACGAGGAGAGGACACCATATATTTT.

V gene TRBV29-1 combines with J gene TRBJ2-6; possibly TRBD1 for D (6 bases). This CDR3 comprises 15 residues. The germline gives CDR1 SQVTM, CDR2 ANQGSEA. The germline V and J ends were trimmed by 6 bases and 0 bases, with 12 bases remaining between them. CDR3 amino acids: CSVRTVRSGANVLTF. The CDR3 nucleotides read TGCAGCGTCAGGACAGTCCGCTCTGGGGCCAACGTCCTGACTTTC.

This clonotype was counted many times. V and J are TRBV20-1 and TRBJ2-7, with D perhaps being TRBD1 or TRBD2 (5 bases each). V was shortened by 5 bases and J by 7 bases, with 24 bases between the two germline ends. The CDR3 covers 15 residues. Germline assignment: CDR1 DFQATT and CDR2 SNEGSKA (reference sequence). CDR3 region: CSAHHGARSGGEQYF. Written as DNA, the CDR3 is TGCAGTGCTCACCATGGGGCCAGGTCTGGGGGAGAGCAGTACTTC.

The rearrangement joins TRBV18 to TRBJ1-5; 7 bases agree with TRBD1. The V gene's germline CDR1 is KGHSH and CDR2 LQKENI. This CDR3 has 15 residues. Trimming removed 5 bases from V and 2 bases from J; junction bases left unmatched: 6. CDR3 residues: CASSEGQVGNQPQHF. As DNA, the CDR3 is TGTGCCAGCTCAGAAGGACAGGTAGGCAATCAGCCCCAGCATTTT.